The 9 T cell receptor beta chains below come from one sample, sequenced in a study of blood T cells in healthy people across ages. Sample-barcoded 5' priming and a J-beta primer mix drove a second PCR of about 7 to 12 cycles. Using its own MiXCR run on the 5' RACE reads, TCRdb lists one record per CDR3 protein. This sample yields about 800,000 distinct CDR3 sequences, of which about 46% are seen a single time; around 18% belongs to the top ten. Material: blood. The receptors shown here come from a man older than 75 in good health.

This chain joins TRBV5-5 and TRBJ1-2; TRBD1 matches at 9 bases. The CDR3 spans 16 residues. Germline V gene lookup returns CDR1 SGHKS and CDR2 YYEKEE (reference sequence). V lost 7 bases, J lost 4 bases, and 14 bases stayed unmatched. The CDR3 sequence is CASGAGQGSVGYGYTF. Written as DNA, the CDR3 is TGTGCCAGCGGCGCAGGACAGGGGTCGGTCGGCTATGGCTACACCTTC.

CDR3 coding DNA: TGTGCCAGCAGTTCACTGTTCGACACTGAAGCTTTCTTT. Translation: CASSSLFDTEAFF. This rearrangement joins TRBV12-3 or TRBV12-4 to TRBJ1-1; D remains ambiguous. This CDR3 is built from 13 residues. V was cut by 4 bases and J by 3 bases, with 9 bases left in between.

Only a few counts were recorded for this clonotype. The J gene is TRBJ2-5, the V gene TRBV6-6; TRBD2 aligns across 12 bases. The J call may not be correct, given that the DNA end is closer to TRBJ2-7. The CDR3 has 14 amino acids. From germline, CDR1 is MNHNY and CDR2 SVGAGI (reference sequence). CDR3 loop: CASSRTSGTHEQYF. The CDR3 DNA reads TGTGCCAGCAGTCGGACTAGCGGGACCCACGAGCAGTACTTC.

This chain uses TRBV7-9 with TRBJ1-4, with 7 positions matching TRBD1. The CDR3 spans 14 residues. Germline CDR1 and CDR2: SEHNR and FQNEAQ (reference sequence). The V gene end was trimmed by 4 bases and the J gene end by 8 bases; junction bases not matched to a gene: 7. CDR3 protein: CASSSDRLDEKLFF. The CDR3 coding sequence is TGTGCCAGCAGCTCGGACAGGCTAGACGAAAAACTGTTTTTT.

The chain couples TRBV12-3 or TRBV12-4 to TRBJ2-5, with TRBD2 as a possible D gene (6 bases). The CDR3 has 13 residues. V was shortened by 8 bases and J by 5 bases, with 15 bases between the two germline ends. CDR3 amino acids: CASRRGGMETQYF. The CDR3 DNA sequence: TGTGCCAGCCGCCGTGGGGGGATGGAGACCCAGTACTTC.

The J gene is TRBJ2-2, the V gene TRBV29-1; tentatively, D is TRBD2 (6 bases). The CDR3 consists of 12 residues. Trimming stripped 7 bases from V and 6 bases from J, with 12 bases between. The V gene's germline CDR1 is SQVTM and CDR2 ANQGSEA. This CDR3 is CSGRAGPGELFF. The CDR3 coding sequence is TGCAGCGGCAGGGCGGGACCCGGGGAGCTGTTTTTT.

This clonotype was recorded many times. The chain links TRBV15 to TRBJ2-1; 8 nucleotides match TRBD1. The CDR3 spans 16 residues. Trimming took 4 bases from V and 7 from J; bases not matched to a gene: 12. Germline lookup yields CDR1 LNHNV and CDR2 YYDKDF (reference sequence). DNA for the CDR3: TGTGCCACCAGCAAGCCTCACCAGGGGGCGGGAAATGAGCAGTTCTTC. This encodes CATSKPHQGAGNEQFF.

V gene TRBV27 combines with J gene TRBJ2-5, with unresolved D. TRBJ2-7 matches the DNA end more closely, so the J call is doubtful. CDR3 length: 13 residues. CDR1 is MNHEY, CDR2 SMNVEV, per germline (reference sequence). The DNA of the CDR3 is TGTGCCAGCAGTTCCCGCGACCCAGTCGAGCAGTACTTC. Encoded protein: CASSSRDPVEQYF.

To note about this clonotype: No conserved phenylalanine or tryptophan ends this CDR3, so it is likely a read error. The V and J genes are TRBV7-2 and TRBJ2-7; D perhaps matches TRBD2 (5 bases). The DNA end is a closer match to TRBJ2-4, so the J assignment may be wrong. The V gene's germline CDR1 is SGHTA and CDR2 FQGNSA. This CDR3 comprises 16 residues. The CDR3 region is CASSTGLEWVKDIQYL. The DNA for the CDR3 is TGTGCCAGCAGCACCGGACTGGAATGGGTCAAAGACATTCAGTACTTA.